What follows are 10 T cell receptor beta chains derived from one specimen sequenced in a study of OX40 agonist ivuxolimab in advanced cancers. The method was the immunoSEQ multiplex PCR assay. As stored in TCRdb, this immuneACCESS dataset retains in-frame rearrangements with V and J assigned. A fraction of the clones does not appear; measured against another copy, unresolved V genes explain less than half of the discrepancy, and the remainder lacks a known reason. The sample contains 36,000 or so clones, roughly 90% of them found a single time. The top ten constitute roughly 4% of the sample. The sequencing used CD4+ or CD8+ T cells sorted from blood, collected in a trial of the OX40 agonist ivuxolimab. Source of these receptors: an adult with an advanced solid tumor such as melanoma, head and neck, liver or kidney cancer.

The rearrangement joins TRBV18 to TRBJ2-1; 8 bases agree with TRBD1. The J segment lost 9 bases and the V segment lost 4 bases, leaving 2 bases of the junction unmatched. CDR1 and CDR2 (germline): KGHSH, LQKENI. There are 12 residues in the CDR3. The CDR3 region is CASSRTGIEQFF. CDR3 coding DNA: TGTGCCAGCTCACGGACAGGGATTGAGCAGTTCTTC.

This rearrangement joins TRBV7-2 to TRBJ2-7; D is perhaps TRBD1 or TRBD2 (5 bases each). V lost 5 bases and J lost 7, with 15 bases in between. The CDR3 consists of 13 residues. Germline CDR1 and CDR2: SGHTA and FQGNSA. DNA of the CDR3: TGTGCCAGCAGCCGGGACCCCCAACGAGAGCAGTACTTC. Protein product: CASSRDPQREQYF.

The rearrangement uses TRBV5-1 and TRBJ1-6; D gene ambiguous. Between the trimmed V and J ends, which lost 0 bases and 19 bases, there was a span of 17 bases. CDR3 length: 13 residues. Looked up from germline, CDR1 is SGHRS and CDR2 is YFSETQ. The CDR3 region is CASSLAERRPRHF. The CDR3 coding sequence is TGCGCCAGCAGCTTGGCCGAGCGCCGGCCCCGACACTTT.

The chain joins TRBV19 to TRBJ1-2, with D unresolved. With 4 bases removed from V and 5 bases from J, the gap between germline ends came to 14 bases. The CDR3 consists of 14 residues. Germline assignment: CDR1 LNHDA and CDR2 SQIVND (reference sequence). The CDR3 region has the DNA TGTGCCAGTAGTAAATTCGACACTGCGTATGGCTACACCTTC. Translating it yields CASSKFDTAYGYTF.

The gene calls are TRBV6-1 and TRBJ2-2, with TRBD1 identical over 9 bases. This CDR3 has 14 amino acids. CDR1 and CDR2 (germline): MNHNS, SASEGT. With 8 bases clipped from V and 7 bases from J, the junction kept 8 bases outside the gene matches. CDR3 sequence: CASDHRGQGGELFF. CDR3 in DNA: TGTGCCAGCGATCACAGGGGGCAGGGCGGGGAGCTGTTTTTT.

This chain joins TRBV2 and TRBJ1-5; 8 nucleotides agree with TRBD1. The germline gives CDR1 SNHLY, CDR2 FYNNEI. The CDR3 is 14 residues long. The V segment lost 6 bases and the J segment 2 bases; nucleotides outside the gene matches: 3. Written as DNA, the CDR3 is TGTGCCAGCAGACTACAGGGGGGCAATCAGCCCCAGCATTTT. This gives the protein CASRLQGGNQPQHF. The full variable domain, completed using reference TRBV2 and TRBJ1-5, is EPEVTQTPSHQVTQMGQEVILRCVPISNHLYFYWYRQILGQKVEFLVSFYNNEISEKSEIFDDQFSVERPDGSNFTLKIRSTKLEDSAMYFCASRLQGGNQPQHFGDGTRLSIL.

Only a few counts were recorded for this clone. The V gene is TRBV6-1, the J gene TRBJ2-7; no definite D call. This CDR3 is 12 amino acids long. CDR1 is MNHNS and CDR2 is SASEGT in the germline V gene. V was cut by 4 bases and J by 2 bases, with 6 bases left in between. CDR3 DNA: TGTGCCAGCAGTGGAGTGGCCTACGAGCAGTACTTC. Translated: CASSGVAYEQYF.

The chain has TRBV15 and TRBJ2-7; D uncertain. With 0 bases removed from V and 5 bases from J, the gap between germline ends came to 11 bases. The CDR3 sequence is 14 residues long. Germline V gene data show CDR1 as LNHNV and CDR2 as YYDKDF (reference sequence). CDR3 bases: TGTGCCACCAGCAGAGATGCAGGTCTGAACGAGCAGTACTTC. Translation gives CATSRDAGLNEQYF. The full variable domain, with the rest looked up from reference TRBV15 and TRBJ2-7, is DAMVIQNPRYQVTQFGKPVTLSCSQTLNHNVMYWYQQKSSQAPKLLFHYYDKDFNNEADTPDNFQSRRPNTSFCFLDIRSPGLGDTAMYLCATSRDAGLNEQYFGPGTRLTVT.

The DNA for the CDR3 is TGTGCCAGCAGCAACCGGGGACAGGGGGCCACTGAAGCTTTCTTT. Amino acid sequence: CASSNRGQGATEAFF. The chain joins TRBV11-1 to TRBJ1-1; 12 nucleotides line up with TRBD1. V lost 5 bases to trimming and J lost 4 bases; unmatched junction nucleotides: 5. Germline V lookup: CDR1 SGHAT, CDR2 FQDESV (reference sequence). CDR3 size: 15 residues. The whole variable domain, remainder taken from reference TRBV11-1 and TRBJ1-1, is EAEVAQSPRYKITEKSQAVAFWCDPISGHATLYWYRQILGQGPELLVQFQDESVVDDSQLPKDRFSAERLKGVDSTLKIQPAELGDSAMYLCASSNRGQGATEAFFGQGTRLTVV.

CDR3 region: CASSHPRSGGALTSYNEQFF. The CDR3 DNA follows: TGCGCCAGCAGCCACCCGAGGAGCGGGGGGGCCCTTACCTCCTACAATGAGCAGTTCTTC. The chain carries TRBV5-1 and TRBJ2-1; 10 bases map to TRBD2. Germline CDR1 SGHRS, CDR2 YFSETQ. V lost 4 bases to trimming and J lost 0 bases; unmatched junction nucleotides: 16. The CDR3 is 20 amino acids.